Here is one T cell receptor (beta chain) with its context. This entry comes from a study of blood T cell repertoires in COVID-19. Whole-study context: In each case, the material was cDNA or gDNA derived from T cells, B-cell-depleted T cells, or PBMCs.

Methods used by the authors: Estimated nucleated cell counts came from reference gene primer amplification. The table came from immunoSEQ multiplex PCR; TCRdb's copy has only in-frame clones and leaves some out. The D gene and trimming were derived from the DNA, and the V and J assignments and clone size from that table. The sample holds roughly 140,000 clones, 75% to 85% seen once. Trimming took 7 bases from V and 7 from J, leaving 14 bases between them. CDR1 and CDR2 (germline): MNHEY, SVGAGI. This CDR3 is 13 amino acids long. The sample taken for sequencing was peripheral blood. The chain couples TRBV6-5 to TRBJ2-1; D might be TRBD1 (6 bases). The receptor was isolated from a woman aged 45-65 years with acute or convalescent COVID-19. DNA of the CDR3: TGTGCCAGCACCAGGGGCGGAGGTAATGAGCAGTTCTTC. Protein product: CASTRGGGNEQFF.